The TCR beta chain described here comes from a study of long-term antiretroviral therapy in people with HIV. Sampling of each donor yielded at least one pre-ART PBMC sample and at least two post-ART PBMC samples. Held in samples before DNA extraction were roughly 0.95-10 million cryopreserved PBMC. Concerning this clone: The antigen is not known.

Study-wide points: Diversity remained lower than transplant donor controls, even though it increased after ART.

Version v3.0 of the immunoSEQ assay was performed at survey level. Clones were read by immunoSEQ multiplex PCR, and TCRdb kept only the in-frame ones, dropping some. The sample has 25,000 to 35,000 clones; over 75% are singletons. The sequencing used unsorted PBMCs, collected 0.8 years before starting antiretroviral therapy. The clonotype originates from a man between 18 and 35 years old with HIV.

DNA of the CDR3: TGTGCCAGCGGGGGGGTGGATGGCTACACCTTC. Translation: CASGGVDGYTF. This chain uses TRBV9 with TRBJ1-2, with D perhaps TRBD1 (5 bases). This CDR3 comprises 11 residues. Trimming stripped 7 bases from V and 6 bases from J, with 10 bases between. CDR1 and CDR2 from the germline V gene are SGDLS and YYNGEE. Supplemented by reference TRBV9 and TRBJ1-2, the full variable domain reads DSGVTQTPKHLITATGQRVTLRCSPRSGDLSVYWYQQSLDQGLQFLIQYYNGEERAKGNILERFSAQQFPDLHSELNLSSLELGDSALYFCASGGVDGYTFGSGTRLTVV.